Presented here are 22 T cell receptor beta chains from one specimen sequenced in a study of shared clonotypes between healthy human individuals. Data came from immunoSEQ multiplex PCR; TCRdb stores just in-frame clones and leaves some out. The table lists 2 million to 2.5 million clones, over 85% of them singletons. The sequenced material came from naive CD4+ T cells sorted from blood. Subset indicated: CD45RA+ positively selected. The receptor set was obtained from a man between 18 and 29 years old in good health.

This clone was counted a single time. The sample holds other DNA sequences that translate to the same CDR3. The chain carries TRBV29-1 and TRBJ2-7; 10 nucleotides line up with TRBD2. Unmatched junction bases numbered 0, after V lost 5 bases and J lost 2 bases. The CDR3 loop spans 12 amino acids. Germline assignment: CDR1 SQVTM and CDR2 ANQGSEA. The CDR3 sequence is CSVLAGAYEQYF. The CDR3 DNA is TGCAGCGTTCTAGCGGGAGCCTACGAGCAGTACTTC.

A note on this clone: Other DNA sequences in the sample encode the same CDR3. The chain links TRBV28 to TRBJ1-1; tentative D call: TRBD1 (5 bases). The CDR3 is 13 residues long. CDR1 MDHEN and CDR2 SYDVKM come from the germline V gene. Trimming removed 5 bases from V and 1 base from J, with 8 bases in between. In nucleotides, the CDR3 is TGTGCCAGCAGTCCCACAGGGAACACTGAAGCTTTCTTT. Amino acid sequence: CASSPTGNTEAFF. The full variable domain, completed using reference TRBV28 and TRBJ1-1, is DVKVTQSSRYLVKRTGEKVFLECVQDMDHENMFWYRQDPGLGLRLIYFSYDVKMKEKGDIPEGYSVSREKKERFSLILESASTNQTSMYLCASSPTGNTEAFFGQGTRLTVV.

The rearrangement links TRBV11-2 to TRBJ1-2; 7 nucleotides align to TRBD1. V shed 5 bases, J shed 4 bases, and the junction held 4 bases outside the gene matches. There are 13 residues in the CDR3. Germline CDR1 and CDR2: SGHAT and FQNNGV. For the CDR3, the DNA is TGTGCCAGCAGCCCTCAGGGGGGCTATGGCTACACCTTC. It encodes CASSPQGGYGYTF.

The chain has TRBV10-1 and TRBJ2-2, with D tentatively TRBD1 (5 bases). This CDR3 is built from 14 residues. Germline V gives CDR1 WNHNN, CDR2 SYGVQD (reference sequence). Between the trimmed V and J ends, which lost 4 bases and 4 bases, there was a span of 10 bases. The CDR3 DNA sequence: TGCGCCAGCAGTGGACAGATAAGCACCGGGGAGCTGTTTTTT. Translation gives CASSGQISTGELFF.

V is TRBV5-1 and J is TRBJ2-7, with 7 bases aligning to TRBD2. The CDR3 is made up of 15 amino acids. Looked up from germline, CDR1 is SGHRS and CDR2 is YFSETQ. The V and J ends lost 4 bases and 4 bases, in that order; junction bases with no gene match: 11. CDR3: CASSRRGGSGYEQYF. CDR3 nucleotide sequence: TGCGCCAGCAGCCGGAGAGGCGGGAGTGGTTACGAGCAGTACTTC.

The chain carries TRBV7-9 and TRBJ1-1; the D gene is possibly TRBD1 (5 bases). The germline V and J ends were trimmed by 0 bases and 9 bases, with 14 bases remaining between them. CDR3 length: 14 residues. CDR1 is SEHNR and CDR2 is FQNEAQ in the germline V gene (reference sequence). CDR3: CASSLAAGLGQAFF. DNA for the CDR3: TGTGCCAGCAGCTTAGCTGCAGGGCTGGGACAAGCTTTCTTT.

The chain recombines TRBV10-2 with TRBJ2-1, with TRBD2 identical over 10 bases. The germline gives CDR1 WSHSY, CDR2 SAAADI. Germline trimming cut 4 bases from V and 4 bases from J; bases unmatched to any gene: 4. The CDR3 is 15 residues long. The CDR3 DNA reads as TGCGCCAGCAGTGGGTCTAGCGGGGGATACAATGAGCAGTTCTTC. It specifies CASSGSSGGYNEQFF.

V gene TRBV18 combines with J gene TRBJ2-1; no firm D call. Trimming stripped 3 bases from V and 3 bases from J, with 9 bases between. Germline V gene data show CDR1 as KGHSH and CDR2 as LQKENI. There are 14 residues in the CDR3. CDR3 nucleotides: TGTGCCAGCTCACCCCCTCCCATCTACAATGAGCAGTTCTTC. Amino acid sequence: CASSPPPIYNEQFF.

Note on this clone: Different DNA sequences within this sample yield the same CDR3. The V call is TRBV30, the J call TRBJ2-1; the D gene is possibly TRBD2 (5 bases). This CDR3 spans 15 amino acids. The germline CDR1 and CDR2 sequences are GTSNPN and SVGIG (reference sequence). V was shortened by 0 bases and J by 0 bases, with 9 bases between the two germline ends. The CDR3 sequence is CAWSVPGSSYNEQFF. CDR3 in DNA: TGTGCCTGGAGTGTACCGGGGAGCTCCTACAATGAGCAGTTCTTC.

The DNA for the CDR3 is TGTGCCAGCAGCGGGACAATTTTCGGGCAGTACTTC. It yields the protein CASSGTIFGQYF. The rearrangement links TRBV28 to TRBJ2-7, with a tentative D call TRBD1 (6 bases). The germline gives CDR1 MDHEN, CDR2 SYDVKM. V was shortened by 6 bases and J by 9 bases, with 15 bases between the two germline ends. This CDR3 comprises 12 residues. Using reference TRBV28 and TRBJ2-7 for the parts outside the CDR3, the full variable domain is DVKVTQSSRYLVKRTGEKVFLECVQDMDHENMFWYRQDPGLGLRLIYFSYDVKMKEKGDIPEGYSVSREKKERFSLILESASTNQTSMYLCASSGTIFGQYFGPGTRLTVT.

This chain connects TRBV9 to TRBJ1-1; D remains unclear. Trimming removed 6 bases from V and 4 bases from J, with 10 bases in between. Germline-derived CDR1 and CDR2 are SGDLS and YYNGEE. This CDR3 comprises 12 residues. CDR3 protein: CASTGSGTEAFF. For the CDR3, the DNA is TGTGCCAGCACGGGCTCGGGCACTGAAGCTTTCTTT. Full variable domain (missing parts from reference TRBV9 and TRBJ1-1): DSGVTQTPKHLITATGQRVTLRCSPRSGDLSVYWYQQSLDQGLQFLIQYYNGEERAKGNILERFSAQQFPDLHSELNLSSLELGDSALYFCASTGSGTEAFFGQGTRLTVV.

J is TRBJ2-2 and V is TRBV4-3; 14 nucleotides match TRBD2. J lost 5 bases, V lost 2 bases, and 16 bases had no gene match. CDR3 length equals 21 residues. Germline assignment: CDR1 LGHNA and CDR2 YSLEER. The CDR3 reads CASSQFLDWGLAGEGTGELFF. For the CDR3, the DNA is TGCGCCAGCAGCCAATTCCTGGACTGGGGACTAGCGGGAGAAGGAACCGGGGAGCTGTTTTTT.

The chain combines TRBV10-2 with TRBJ1-5; 9 bases fit TRBD1. The CDR3 has 15 amino acids. Trimming took 6 bases from V and 6 from J; bases not matched to a gene: 9. The germline gives CDR1 WSHSY, CDR2 SAAADI. Here the CDR3 reads CASSEQGASFQPQHF. The CDR3 DNA follows: TGCGCCAGCAGCGAACAGGGGGCTTCGTTTCAGCCCCAGCATTTT.

The chain joins TRBV7-9 to TRBJ2-1; D is unresolved. Germline loops: CDR1 SEHNR, CDR2 FQNEAQ (reference sequence). V was trimmed by 0 bases and J by 2 bases, leaving 5 bases between them. The CDR3 runs 14 residues. CDR3 nucleotide sequence: TGTGCCAGCAGCTTAGCAGGGACCTACAATGAGCAGTTCTTC. This sequence encodes CASSLAGTYNEQFF.

Concerning this clone: Other DNA sequences of this sample code for an identical CDR3. V gene TRBV7-2 combines with J gene TRBJ2-7; 9 bases fit TRBD2. The junction had 4 bases not matched to a gene; V was cut back by 0 bases and J by 4 bases. The CDR3 loop spans 15 amino acids. CDR1 and CDR2 (germline): SGHTA, FQGNSA. CDR3 amino acids: CASSLAGLAGYEQYF. CDR3 DNA sequence: TGTGCCAGCAGCTTAGCGGGGCTAGCGGGGTACGAGCAGTACTTC.

This chain connects TRBV9 to TRBJ1-6; no clear D. The CDR3 is 17 amino acids. Germline assignment: CDR1 SGDLS and CDR2 YYNGEE. V lost 0 bases, J lost 0 bases, and 10 bases lay in between. CDR3 nucleotide sequence: TGTGCCAGCAGCGTAGGGTCGCGAAGCTCCTATAATTCACCCCTCCACTTT. It codes for CASSVGSRSSYNSPLHF.

The chain links TRBV28 to TRBJ1-4, with D uncertain. CDR3 length equals 15 residues. The ends were cut back, 2 bases at V and 4 bases at J, with 11 bases in the middle. CDR1 is MDHEN, CDR2 SYDVKM, per germline. The CDR3 region has the DNA TGTGCCAGCAGTTTAAGGCAGGCTGGTAATGAAAAACTGTTTTTT. This gives the protein CASSLRQAGNEKLFF.

The genes are TRBV5-4 and TRBJ2-2; 10 bases are a match to TRBD2. This CDR3 is built from 15 residues. CDR1 SGHNT and CDR2 YYREEE come from the germline V gene (reference sequence). V trimming: 2 bases; J trimming: 6 bases; junction bases outside the gene matches: 4. The DNA of the CDR3 is TGTGCCAGCAGCTTATCTAGCGGGAGTCCCGGGGAGCTGTTTTTT. It codes for CASSLSSGSPGELFF.

The J gene is TRBJ2-7, the V gene TRBV19; D is undetermined. The V gene's germline CDR1 is LNHDA and CDR2 SQIVND (reference sequence). This CDR3 comprises 13 residues. Deletions cut 1 base from V and 3 bases from J, with 7 bases between. CDR3 in amino acids: CASSIVLGYEQYF. CDR3 coding DNA: TGTGCCAGTAGTATAGTTCTGGGCTACGAGCAGTACTTC.

The chain uses TRBV7-2 and TRBJ2-7; no clear D. The ends were cut back, 5 bases at V and 4 bases at J, with 12 bases in the middle. The CDR3 totals 13 residues. Germline V gene data show CDR1 as SGHTA and CDR2 as FQGNSA. In DNA form, the CDR3 reads TGTGCCAGCAGCCCCCGTTCTCTATACGAGCAGTACTTC. Translation: CASSPRSLYEQYF.

The J gene is TRBJ1-1, the V gene TRBV6-6, with TRBD1 identical over 8 bases. The V gene's germline CDR1 is MNHNY and CDR2 SVGAGI (reference sequence). The CDR3 consists of 15 residues. V lost 5 bases, J lost 1 base, and 6 bases stayed unmatched. Here the CDR3 reads CASSRTGGANTEAFF. The CDR3 DNA is TGTGCCAGCAGTCGTACAGGGGGTGCGAACACTGAAGCTTTCTTT.

This chain links TRBV30 with TRBJ2-7; 7 bases agree with TRBD2. In germline, CDR1 is GTSNPN, CDR2 SVGIG (reference sequence). After removal of 0 bases from V and 0 bases from J, the junction contained 2 bases not matched to a gene. The CDR3 is made up of 14 amino acids. The DNA for the CDR3 is TGTGCCTGGAGTGTAGCTAGCGGCTCCTACGAGCAGTACTTC. Its protein is CAWSVASGSYEQYF.